One T cell receptor (beta chain) is described in this entry. This clone's antigen is unknown. No much larger clone exists at a distance of one base, and base qualities are not known. TCRbeta CDR3 regions were amplified from genomic DNA using the immunoSEQ Assay, a bias-controlled multiplex PCR. For the original study's pipeline: The number of nucleated cells in each sample was estimated from the amplification of reference gene primers within the assay. Sequence reads were collapsed and filtered to measure the absolute abundance of every unique TCRbeta CDR3 rearrangement. Productive Simpson clonality was computed per sample as the square root of Simpson's diversity index over productive rearrangements. As stored in TCRdb, this immuneACCESS dataset retains in-frame rearrangements with V and J assigned. A fraction of the clones does not appear; measured against another copy, unresolved V genes explain less than half of the discrepancy, and the remainder lacks a known reason. That table furnishes V, J and clone size, whereas the DNA furnished D and trimming. The sample contains around 99,000 clones, 79% of them found a single time. The biggest ten clones account for roughly 20% of the sample.

The germline V gene encodes CDR1 SGHKS and CDR2 YYEKEE (reference sequence). CDR3 length: 16 amino acids, cysteine to phenylalanine. The retained sequence is limited to the CDR3, 48 bases, with the frame set at the first base. V ends up 1 base short and J 2 bases short, with an unmatched junction base count of 7. These data originate in a study of blood T cell repertoires in COVID-19 (dated by TCRdb to 2019 to 2021). About the investigation overall: Samples from collaborators originated in the United States, Italy and Spain and spanned both the acute and convalescent phases of COVID-19. The prospective study material was composed of cDNA or gDNA derived from T cells, B-cell-depleted T cells, or PBMCs. The dataset comprised deeply sampled blood TCRbeta repertoires from subjects exposed to, actively infected with, or recovered from COVID-19. The repertoires were released in a freely available public database intended as a resource for research on the immune response to SARS-CoV-2. Samples came from the ongoing ImmuneRACE study (first 160 participants) plus 1,254 subjects from 6 global collaborators. The sample metadata nearly always contained a de-identified subject ID, COVID-19 status, age in years and sex. Where HLA class I and class II types were available, the types were taken from metadata supplied by the sample provider, not from assay-based typing.

Collaborating institutions collected whole blood in K2EDTA tubes following their own protocols. For TCRbeta analysis, collaborators shipped samples as frozen whole blood, isolated PBMCs, or DNA extracted from either of those sample types. Overall study results and their limits: Clinical and demographic metadata were provided uncurated, with the amount varying by source and participant.

Sequencing was performed on peripheral blood. The source of this sequence is a woman aged 80 or older with active or convalescent COVID-19. The rearranged segments are TRBV5-5 and TRBJ2-7, with TRBD2 identical over 9 junction bases. The DNA reads as follows: TGTGCCAGCAGCTTGCGTCCGACTAGCGGTACCTACGAGCAGTACTTC. Its amino acids are CASSLRPTSGTYEQYF.